This T cell receptor beta chain was found in a study of shared clonotypes between healthy human individuals (dated by TCRdb to 2018 to 2021). In terms of the full investigation: A couple of women and a few men aged 18 to 49 years were included in the cohort. Different laboratories and diverse techniques were used to prepare libraries and sequence TCR repertoires, to increase sequencing depth and limit assay-specific biases. Leukapheresis yielded between about 0.85 and 9 billion PBMCs per donor. To estimate repertoire size and how much clonotype sharing occurs between individuals, the study deeply sequenced the blood TCR repertoires of a handful of healthy adults. For each donor, CD4 naive and CD4 memory were each run on three plates, CD8 naive on two plates, and CD8 memory on one plate. General study outcomes and caveats: Pairwise subsampling indicated that sequencing depth was expected to affect the degree of clonotype sharing among donors. Estimated clonotype richness was generally larger for naive than for memory subsets. Rarefaction of sorted-subset datasets indicated incomplete sequencing despite the large sequencing depth. Clonotypes shared by all four sorted-subset donors showed higher generation probabilities than non-shared clonotypes. Sampling was restricted to blood, and TCR repertoires in tissue are likely to differ from TCR repertoires in blood. Roughly 5% of naive CD4, 3% to 3.5% of naive CD8, around 2.3% of memory CD4, and 0.35% to 0.4% of memory CD8 clonotypes were shared across several donors. Because the study included only a small number of donors, the genetic and exposure-history diversity represented was limited.

TCR CDR3 regions were amplified from genomic DNA by multiplex PCR using the deep immunoSEQ assay. For each cell subset, the extracted genomic DNA was distributed evenly across all wells of several immunoSEQ 96-well plates, and each plate served as one replicate. For sorted subsets, roughly 190 ng of genomic DNA, equivalent to 25,000 to 30,000 T cell genomes, went into each replicate PCR. Purified libraries were measured with a Qubit 3.0 fluorometer, size-checked on a Bioanalyzer 2100, and measured again with the KAPA Library Quantification kit. Every immunoSEQ 96-well plate was sequenced on a separate single-read 150-cycle Illumina NextSeq 550 flow cell. Per the authors' processing: Because only junctional sequences without quality scores were contained in the immunoSEQ output, filtering matching that applied to full-length reads could not be performed. Sequences were annotated with PyIR, a Python wrapper for IgBLAST v1.9, using IMGT germline references to assign V/J genes and CDR3. Reads with weak V/J assignments (E-value above 1e-6), missing CDR3, stop codons, out-of-frame junctions, or ambiguous translated residues were removed. V3J clonotypes were defined as sequences sharing the same inferred V gene, J gene, and CDR3 amino acid sequence. The percentage overlap between two repertoires was calculated by dividing the number of shared unique clonotypes by the size of the smaller repertoire. RTK rarefaction, the Chao1 estimator, and Recon v2.1 estimates of unobserved clonotypes were used to assess repertoire richness. OLGA was used to compute generation probabilities for all TCRbeta clonotypes that the gDNA method yielded from a handful of donors. TCRdb holds this immuneACCESS table with in-frame rearrangements only. Some clones are missing; in checked studies, unresolved V genes explain under half, and the rest has no known cause. That table is the source of V, J and clone size, and D and trimming were worked out from the DNA. The sample includes about 1.5 million clones, with 98% observed a single time. The ten largest clones represent 0.4% to 0.55% of the sample.

Measured from the cysteine to the phenylalanine, the CDR3 is 16 residues long. The retained sequence is limited to the CDR3, 48 bases, with the frame set at the first base. Here V drops 0 bases and J drops 4 bases, and the junction holds 2 bases not matched to any gene. As encoded in the germline V gene, CDR1 is SGHRS while CDR2 is YFSETQ. On this clone: No cognate antigen has been identified for it. The input lacks base qualities; no much larger clone sits a single base away.

Donors were healthy HIV-negative adults with no recently reported acute infections or vaccinations. Only Caucasian adults living in Nashville, Tennessee, USA were represented among the donors. CD4+ T cells were enriched by magnetic negative selection; naive cells were then positively selected on CD45RA, and the negative fraction formed the memory subset. Blood was obtained by leukapheresis, after which PBMCs were separated by Ficoll-Histopaque density gradient centrifugation and cryopreserved in liquid nitrogen vapor phase. Analytical flow cytometry was used to check the purity and quantity of each magnetically sorted T cell population. Each sorted fraction had its genomic DNA isolated and then quantified by UV absorbance on a Nanodrop 2000c.

Sequencing was done on a sample of naive CD4+ T cells sorted from blood. This specimen's cell subset or site label, per the study, means: CD45RA+ positively selected. The sequence derives from a young man in good health. The chain was built from TRBV5-1 and TRBJ2-1; TRBD2 fits 12 bases in the junction. Here the CDR3 is given as CASSLVTSGRYNEQFF. The nucleotides are TGCGCCAGCAGCTTGGTTACTAGCGGGAGGTACAATGAGCAGTTCTTC.